These T cell receptor beta chains were read from a single sample in a study of blood T cell repertoires in COVID-19. Some clones are missing from TCRdb's copy, which holds only in-frame ones; the method was immunoSEQ multiplex PCR. This table holds 310,000 or so clones, around four fifths found once. The sequenced material came from peripheral blood. The receptors originated from a woman in her forties or fifties with acute or convalescent COVID-19. The CDR3 runs from the conserved cysteine through the conserved F or W. A D gene is named only where the DNA matches it firmly. Size tells how often a clone was seen (once, few, many) or the class of an expanded clone, and some rows leave it out.

CDR3 length: 14
J gene: TRBJ1-2
V gene: TRBV6-1
clone size: .
D gene: .
CDR3 DNA: TGTGCCAGCAGTGAGCGGTGGAGAGACTATGGCTACACCTTC
CDR3 protein: CASSERWRDYGYTF

CDR3 length: 16
J gene: TRBJ1-3
V gene: TRBV7-2
clone size: .
D gene: .
CDR3 DNA: TGTGCCAGCAGCAAGACAGGTCCGAGCTCTGGAAACACCATATATTTT
CDR3 protein: CASSKTGPSSGNTIYF

CDR3 length: 14
J gene: TRBJ2-7
V gene: TRBV7-8
clone size: .
D gene: .
CDR3 DNA: TGTGCCAGCAGCTTACGATTAGAACCCTACGAGCAGTACTTC
CDR3 protein: CASSLRLEPYEQYF

CDR3 length: 15
J gene: TRBJ2-3
V gene: TRBV5-4
clone size: .
D gene: .
CDR3 DNA: TGTGCCAGCAGCCGTGGGGGGGGGCAAACAGATACGCAGTATTTT
CDR3 protein: CASSRGGGQTDTQYF

CDR3 length: 15
J gene: TRBJ2-7
V gene: TRBV5-6
clone size: .
D gene: TRBD1
CDR3 DNA: TGTGCCAGCAGCTTGGGAGGGACAGGGGGACGCGAGCAGTACTTC
CDR3 protein: CASSLGGTGGREQYF

CDR3 length: 15
J gene: TRBJ1-4
V gene: TRBV11-2
clone size: .
D gene: .
CDR3 DNA: TGTGCCAGCAGCTTAGCCTGGCGGGGTAATGAAAAACTGTTTTTT
CDR3 protein: CASSLAWRGNEKLFF

CDR3 length: 12
J gene: TRBJ1-2
V gene: TRBV7-9
clone size: .
D gene: .
CDR3 DNA: TGTGCCAGCAGCTTAAGCAATGGTGGCTACACCTTC
CDR3 protein: CASSLSNGGYTF

CDR3 length: 15
J gene: TRBJ2-1
V gene: TRBV2
clone size: .
D gene: TRBD2
CDR3 DNA: TGTGCCAGCAAAAAACTCACTAGCGATAGCAATGAGCAGTTCTTC
CDR3 protein: CASKKLTSDSNEQFF

CDR3 length: 13
J gene: TRBJ2-2
V gene: TRBV9
clone size: many
D gene: .
CDR3 DNA: TGTGCCTCGGAAGGACAGAACACCGGGGAGCTGTTTTTT
CDR3 protein: CASEGQNTGELFF

CDR3 length: 16
J gene: TRBJ2-3
V gene: TRBV4-2
clone size: .
D gene: .
CDR3 DNA: TGTGCCAGCAGCCAAGATCCGGGAGTAGGCACAGATACGCAGTATTTT
CDR3 protein: CASSQDPGVGTDTQYF

CDR3 length: 20
J gene: TRBJ2-3
V gene: TRBV19
clone size: .
D gene: .
CDR3 DNA: TGTGCCAGTAGTACCAGACAGGGGGCGAGTAGCGGGAGTGCCCCAGATACGCAGTATTTT
CDR3 protein: CASSTRQGASSGSAPDTQYF

CDR3 length: 13
J gene: TRBJ2-7
V gene: TRBV29-1
clone size: once
D gene: .
CDR3 DNA: TGCAGCGTTGGTGGAGGGGTTCCCTACGAGCAGTACTTC
CDR3 protein: CSVGGGVPYEQYF

CDR3 length: 17
J gene: TRBJ1-6
V gene: TRBV11-3
clone size: .
D gene: .
CDR3 DNA: TGTGCCAGCAGCGGCCGGACACGTTGCCCCTATAATTCACCCCTCCACTTT
CDR3 protein: CASSGRTRCPYNSPLHF

CDR3 length: 14
J gene: TRBJ2-7
V gene: TRBV11-1
clone size: .
D gene: .
CDR3 DNA: TGTGCCAGCAGCTTACTTGCGGGACCTTTGGGGCAGTACTTC
CDR3 protein: CASSLLAGPLGQYF

CDR3 length: 14
J gene: TRBJ1-5
V gene: TRBV27
clone size: .
D gene: .
CDR3 DNA: TGTGCCAGCAGTTCACCCGGGAGCAATCAGCCCCAGCATTTT
CDR3 protein: CASSSPGSNQPQHF

CDR3 length: 17
J gene: TRBJ1-1
V gene: TRBV10-3
clone size: .
D gene: TRBD1
CDR3 DNA: TGTGCCATCAGCCAAAGTTGGCAGGGGGAGATGAACACTGAAGCTTTCTTT
CDR3 protein: CAISQSWQGEMNTEAFF

CDR3 length: 14
J gene: TRBJ2-5
V gene: TRBV6-6
clone size: .
D gene: .
CDR3 DNA: TGTGCCAGCAGTTACCGGGGGGCGCGGGAGACCCAGTACTTC
CDR3 protein: CASSYRGARETQYF

CDR3 length: 13
J gene: TRBJ2-7
V gene: TRBV29-1
clone size: .
D gene: TRBD1
CDR3 DNA: TGCAGCGTTGTGGGACAGGGGGCGAACGAGCAGTACTTC
CDR3 protein: CSVVGQGANEQYF

CDR3 length: 17
J gene: TRBJ2-1
V gene: TRBV5-1
clone size: few
D gene: TRBD2
CDR3 DNA: TGCGCCAGCAGCCCAGGTTCCCTAGCGGGCAACTTCAATGAGCAGTTCTTC
CDR3 protein: CASSPGSLAGNFNEQFF

CDR3 length: 11
J gene: TRBJ2-7
V gene: TRBV7-8
clone size: .
D gene: .
CDR3 DNA: TGTGCCAGCAGCCAAACTCACGAGCAGTACTTC
CDR3 protein: CASSQTHEQYF

CDR3 length: 13
J gene: TRBJ1-3
V gene: TRBV11-2
clone size: .
D gene: .
CDR3 DNA: TGTGCCAGCAGCTTGGGCTTTGGAAACACCATATATTTT
CDR3 protein: CASSLGFGNTIYF

CDR3 length: 16
J gene: TRBJ2-3
V gene: TRBV4-1
clone size: .
D gene: TRBD1
CDR3 DNA: TGCGCCAGCAGCCGGACAGGGCCCACGAGCACAGATACGCAGTATTTT
CDR3 protein: CASSRTGPTSTDTQYF

CDR3 length: 15
J gene: TRBJ2-5
V gene: TRBV19
clone size: .
D gene: TRBD2
CDR3 DNA: TGTGCCAGTAGTGACTCGGGAGGGAACCAAGAGACCCAGTACTTC
CDR3 protein: CASSDSGGNQETQYF

CDR3 length: 17
J gene: TRBJ1-2
V gene: TRBV19
clone size: .
D gene: TRBD1
CDR3 DNA: TGTGCCAGTAGTACCATGGGACAGGGGACATCGAACTATGGCTACACCTTC
CDR3 protein: CASSTMGQGTSNYGYTF

CDR3 length: 16
J gene: TRBJ2-1
V gene: TRBV2
clone size: .
D gene: TRBD2
CDR3 DNA: TGTGCCAGCAGAGGGCGGGAGGACCCCGCCTTTGGTGAGCAGTTCTTC
CDR3 protein: CASRGREDPAFGEQFF

CDR3 length: 14
J gene: TRBJ1-4
V gene: TRBV11-2
clone size: once
D gene: TRBD1
CDR3 DNA: TGTGCCAGCAGATTGGGACAGTTAAATGAAAAACTGTTTTTT
CDR3 protein: CASRLGQLNEKLFF

CDR3 length: 13
J gene: TRBJ2-7
V gene: TRBV11-2
clone size: once
D gene: TRBD1
CDR3 DNA: TGTGCCAGCAGCCAGGACAGGGCGGCCGAGCAGTACTTC
CDR3 protein: CASSQDRAAEQYF

CDR3 length: 15
J gene: TRBJ2-2
V gene: TRBV27
clone size: .
D gene: TRBD2
CDR3 DNA: TGTGCCAGCAGCATACTGACTAGCGGGGCCGGGGAGCTGTTTTTT
CDR3 protein: CASSILTSGAGELFF

CDR3 length: 16
J gene: TRBJ2-1
V gene: TRBV7-2
clone size: .
D gene: .
CDR3 DNA: TGTGCCAGCAGCTTTTCATCGGCGGCAATCTACAATGAGCAGTTCTTC
CDR3 protein: CASSFSSAAIYNEQFF

CDR3 length: 13
J gene: TRBJ1-5
V gene: TRBV20-1
clone size: .
D gene: .
CDR3 DNA: TGCAGTGCTAGTGTGGGGGCCGAACAGCCCCAGCATTTT
CDR3 protein: CSASVGAEQPQHF

CDR3 length: 16
J gene: TRBJ2-6
V gene: TRBV4-1
clone size: .
D gene: TRBD2
CDR3 DNA: TGCGCCAGTTCGACTAGCGGATTCTCTGGGGCCAACGTCCTGACTTTC
CDR3 protein: CASSTSGFSGANVLTF

CDR3 length: 14
J gene: TRBJ1-1
V gene: TRBV5-1
clone size: once
D gene: .
CDR3 DNA: TGCGCCAGCAGCTTAAGTCAGGGAGGCACTGAAGCTTTCTTT
CDR3 protein: CASSLSQGGTEAFF

CDR3 length: 16
J gene: TRBJ2-5
V gene: TRBV6-1
clone size: .
D gene: .
CDR3 DNA: TGTGCCAGCAGTGAAAGTTGGCAGGGCCGCCAAGAGACCCAGTACTTC
CDR3 protein: CASSESWQGRQETQYF

CDR3 length: 16
J gene: TRBJ2-3
V gene: TRBV5-1
clone size: .
D gene: TRBD1
CDR3 DNA: TGCGCCAGCAGCGCGACAGGGGCCTTGGGGGTTGATACGCAGTATTTT
CDR3 protein: CASSATGALGVDTQYF

CDR3 length: 14
J gene: TRBJ1-1
V gene: TRBV11-3
clone size: .
D gene: .
CDR3 DNA: TGTGCCAGCAGCTTATTATCAACGAGCACTGAAGCTTTCTTT
CDR3 protein: CASSLLSTSTEAFF

CDR3 length: 12
J gene: TRBJ1-1
V gene: TRBV2
clone size: .
D gene: .
CDR3 DNA: TGTGCCAGCAGTGTTCAGGGCACTGAAGCTTTCTTT
CDR3 protein: CASSVQGTEAFF

CDR3 length: 14
J gene: TRBJ1-5
V gene: TRBV9
clone size: .
D gene: .
CDR3 DNA: TGTGCCAGCAGCGTTAGTTCAGGGGATCAGCCCCAGCATTTT
CDR3 protein: CASSVSSGDQPQHF

CDR3 length: 15
J gene: TRBJ1-2
V gene: TRBV6-5
clone size: .
D gene: .
CDR3 DNA: TGTGCCAGCAGTTACGCAGGGTATGATGCCTATGGCTACACCTTC
CDR3 protein: CASSYAGYDAYGYTF

CDR3 length: 16
J gene: TRBJ2-1
V gene: TRBV10-3
clone size: .
D gene: TRBD2
CDR3 DNA: TGTGCCATCAGTGAAGGTCCTAGCGGGGGGGCCGATGAGCAGTTCTTC
CDR3 protein: CAISEGPSGGADEQFF

CDR3 length: 17
J gene: TRBJ1-5
V gene: TRBV24-1
clone size: .
D gene: TRBD1
CDR3 DNA: TGTGCCACCAGTGACCCTGGACAGGGGGCCGATCATCAGCCCCAGCATTTT
CDR3 protein: CATSDPGQGADHQPQHF

CDR3 length: 15
J gene: TRBJ2-5
V gene: TRBV7-2
clone size: .
D gene: .
CDR3 DNA: TGTGCCAGCAGCCCCCCTTTGTCTGGCACGGAGACCCAGTACTTC
CDR3 protein: CASSPPLSGTETQYF

CDR3 length: 12
J gene: TRBJ1-3
V gene: TRBV29-1
clone size: .
D gene: .
CDR3 DNA: TGCAGCGCGTCCCAGGGCGGAAACACCATATATTTT
CDR3 protein: CSASQGGNTIYF

CDR3 length: 16
J gene: TRBJ2-1
V gene: TRBV19
clone size: .
D gene: .
CDR3 DNA: TGTGCCAGTAGTACCTCTACGGGACTCCCCGGCTATGAGCAGTTCTTC
CDR3 protein: CASSTSTGLPGYEQFF

CDR3 length: 15
J gene: TRBJ2-3
V gene: TRBV5-1
clone size: .
D gene: .
CDR3 DNA: TGCGCCAGCAGCTTGGCCCCCCTCACCGGAGATACGCAGTATTTT
CDR3 protein: CASSLAPLTGDTQYF

CDR3 length: 15
J gene: TRBJ1-6
V gene: TRBV6-5
clone size: .
D gene: .
CDR3 DNA: TGTGCCAGCAGTTCCCGGCAGGGCGATAATTCACCCCTCCACTTT
CDR3 protein: CASSSRQGDNSPLHF

CDR3 length: 17
J gene: TRBJ2-3
V gene: TRBV9
clone size: .
D gene: TRBD2
CDR3 DNA: TGTGCCAGCAGCCTACACTCGGGGGGGGCGGGCACAGATACGCAGTATTTT
CDR3 protein: CASSLHSGGAGTDTQYF

CDR3 length: 13
J gene: TRBJ1-1
V gene: TRBV27
clone size: .
D gene: .
CDR3 DNA: TGTGCCAGCAGTCGTCAGGAGAACACTGAAGCTTTCTTT
CDR3 protein: CASSRQENTEAFF

CDR3 length: 13
J gene: TRBJ1-2
V gene: TRBV18
clone size: .
D gene: TRBD1
CDR3 DNA: TGTGCCAGCTCACTAGAACAGGGGCCTGGCTACACCTTC
CDR3 protein: CASSLEQGPGYTF

CDR3 length: 14
J gene: TRBJ2-5
V gene: TRBV9
clone size: .
D gene: TRBD1
CDR3 DNA: TGTGCCAGCAGCGTAGAGGGGGCCTGGGAGACCCAGTACTTC
CDR3 protein: CASSVEGAWETQYF

CDR3 length: 15
J gene: TRBJ2-3
V gene: TRBV29-1
clone size: .
D gene: TRBD2
CDR3 DNA: TGCAGCGTGCAACTAGCGGGAGGGTACACAGATACGCAGTATTTT
CDR3 protein: CSVQLAGGYTDTQYF

CDR3 length: 15
J gene: TRBJ2-7
V gene: TRBV15
clone size: .
D gene: TRBD1
CDR3 DNA: TGTGCCACCAGCAGAGGAGGACAGGGGGATTTCGGGCAGTACTTC
CDR3 protein: CATSRGGQGDFGQYF

CDR3 length: 14
J gene: TRBJ1-4
V gene: TRBV7-2
clone size: .
D gene: .
CDR3 DNA: TGTGCCAGCAGCTTACGCACTCCTAATGAAAAACTGTTTTTT
CDR3 protein: CASSLRTPNEKLFF

CDR3 length: 14
J gene: TRBJ1-1
V gene: TRBV6-1
clone size: .
D gene: .
CDR3 DNA: TGTGCCAGCAGTGAACGCTCCGGGAACACTGAAGCTTTCTTT
CDR3 protein: CASSERSGNTEAFF

CDR3 length: 11
J gene: TRBJ1-2
V gene: TRBV6-5
clone size: .
D gene: .
CDR3 DNA: TGTGCCAGCACCCGAGGTTATGGCTACACCTTC
CDR3 protein: CASTRGYGYTF

CDR3 length: 15
J gene: TRBJ1-6
V gene: TRBV19
clone size: .
D gene: TRBD1
CDR3 DNA: TGTGCCAGTAGTAAGGGGGCTTCAGGGAATTCACCCCTCCACTTT
CDR3 protein: CASSKGASGNSPLHF

CDR3 length: 14
J gene: TRBJ1-1
V gene: TRBV7-2
clone size: .
D gene: .
CDR3 DNA: TGTGCCAGCAGCAGTAAGGGGTTATACACTGAAGCTTTCTTT
CDR3 protein: CASSSKGLYTEAFF

CDR3 length: 16
J gene: TRBJ1-3
V gene: TRBV6-1
clone size: .
D gene: .
CDR3 DNA: TGTGCCAGCAGTGAAACGGTCGGTTCCTCTGGAAACACCATATATTTT
CDR3 protein: CASSETVGSSGNTIYF

CDR3 length: 12
J gene: TRBJ1-1
V gene: TRBV25-1
clone size: .
D gene: .
CDR3 DNA: TGTGCCAGCAGCCCCTACAGCACTGAAGCTTTCTTT
CDR3 protein: CASSPYSTEAFF